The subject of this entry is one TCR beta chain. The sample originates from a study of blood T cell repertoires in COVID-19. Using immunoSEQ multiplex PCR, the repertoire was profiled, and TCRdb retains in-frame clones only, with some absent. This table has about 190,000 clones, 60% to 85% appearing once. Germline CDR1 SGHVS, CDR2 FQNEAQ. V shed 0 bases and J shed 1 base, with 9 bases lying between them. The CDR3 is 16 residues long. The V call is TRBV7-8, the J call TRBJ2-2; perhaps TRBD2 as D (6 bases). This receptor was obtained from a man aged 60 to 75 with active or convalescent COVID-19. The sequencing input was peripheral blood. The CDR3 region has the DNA TGTGCCAGCAGCTTAGCGGTCGGGGGGAACACCGGGGAGCTGTTTTTT. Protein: CASSLAVGGNTGELFF.